Described below is a single TCR beta chain sequence and its context. The CDR3 totals 14 residues. V lost 2 bases to trimming and J lost 4 bases, with 9 bases between them. Germline V gene sequence: CDR1 MNHEY, CDR2 SVGEGT. This entry belongs to a study of T cell responses to AZD1222 COVID-19 vaccine. Data came from immunoSEQ multiplex PCR; TCRdb stores just in-frame clones and leaves some out. The sample records more than 75,000 clones, roughly 94% being singletons. The J gene is TRBJ2-1, the V gene TRBV6-2 or TRBV6-3; D not resolved. Here the sequenced sample was peripheral blood, taken on day 0 of AZD1222 vaccination. This clonotype originated in an adult in good health. CDR3 residues: CASSYSLLYNEQFF. CDR3 bases: TGTGCCAGCAGTTACAGCCTTCTTTACAATGAGCAGTTCTTC.